This T cell receptor beta chain was identified during a study of regulatory T cells in long-lasting Graves disease. This CDR3 has 19 residues. Per the germline V gene, CDR1 is MDHEN and CDR2 is SYDVKM. V was cut by 3 bases and J by 0 bases, with 23 bases left in between. The time point is: newly diagnosed GD, antithyroid drugs for less than 3 months. The TCR library used RNA extracted from PBMCs. Arm-PCR of CDR3 regions and iRepertoire HTBI primers were the basis on which TCR beta libraries were built. TCRdb independently ran MiXCR on the multiplex PCR reads; one entry per CDR3 protein. This sample has over 350,000 distinct CDR3 sequences; around 15% occur once, and the top ten carry more than 15%. These data also featured in a second study, about T cells in Graves' hyperthyroidism and ophthalmopathy.

This receptor was obtained from a woman in her 50s with Graves disease. Specimen: peripheral blood mononuclear cells (PBMCs), collected at new diagnosis, from a patient treated with antithyroid drugs. The chain recombines TRBV28 with TRBJ1-1; TRBD1 is a possible D gene (5 bases). The DNA for the CDR3 is TGTGCCAGCAGTTTTCCCAGGGCGGGGGTACTCCCTTTGAACACTGAAGCTTTCTTT. It specifies CASSFPRAGVLPLNTEAFF.